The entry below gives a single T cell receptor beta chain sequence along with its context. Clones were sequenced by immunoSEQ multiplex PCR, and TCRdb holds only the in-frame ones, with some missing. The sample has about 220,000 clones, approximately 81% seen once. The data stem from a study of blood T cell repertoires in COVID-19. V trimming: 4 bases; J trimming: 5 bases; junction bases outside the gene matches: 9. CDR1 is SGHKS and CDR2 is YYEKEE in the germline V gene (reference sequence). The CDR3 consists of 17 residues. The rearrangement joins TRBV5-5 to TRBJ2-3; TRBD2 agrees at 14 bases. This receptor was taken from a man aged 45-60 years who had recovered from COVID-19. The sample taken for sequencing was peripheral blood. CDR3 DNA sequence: TGTGCCAGCAGCACAGGACTAGCGGGAGGCCATGGAGATACGCAGTATTTT. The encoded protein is CASSTGLAGGHGDTQYF.